This TCR beta chain was sequenced for a study of CD8 T cells in ankylosing spondylitis. Between the trimmed V and J ends, which lost 5 bases and 4 bases, there was a span of 16 bases. The CDR3 is made up of 14 amino acids. Germline V CDR1 and CDR2: DFQATT, SNEGSKA (reference sequence). General observations from the study: Previous work reported some of these motif variants in the synovial fluid and blood of reactive arthritis. The authors reported significant enrichment of disease-linked clones in matched ankylosing spondylitis synovial fluid. A motif of 7 or 8 highly homologous TCR beta variants was seen as apparently characteristic of ankylosing spondylitis blood.

Quantitative 5'-RACE was performed with molecular barcodes, and it yielded the TCR beta libraries. TCRdb reanalysed the 5' RACE reads using MiXCR and keeps one entry per CDR3 protein. The sample carries 120,000 or so distinct CDR3 sequences, around 15% recorded once. As for this clonotype: Its cognate antigen is unknown.

The source material was blood, either unsorted or a sorted T cell fraction (not recorded which). The TCR comes from a female donor with ankylosing spondylitis or in good health (not recorded which). V is TRBV20-1 and J is TRBJ2-3, with D perhaps TRBD2 (6 bases). The CDR3: CSAPRPGVPDTQYF. CDR3 DNA sequence: TGCAGTGCTCCTCGCCCGGGAGTCCCAGATACGCAGTATTTT.